This T cell receptor (beta chain) came from a study of siplizumab effects on memory and regulatory T cells. Study-level findings and limits: Alloreactive sequences tracing back to unstimulated CD4+ memory cells fell significantly with siplizumab. Tregs that proliferated in siplizumab cultures did not have their suppressive function confirmed. Mapping to unstimulated subsets was achieved for only a minor fraction of alloreactive clones.

The authors cocultured the mixed lymphocyte reaction cells at 37 degrees C for roughly 6 days. Comment on this clone: Antigen specificity is unknown.

The CDR3 sequence is 13 residues long. CDR1 is SNHLY, CDR2 FYNNEI, per germline. The ends were cut back, 4 bases at V and 6 bases at J, with 10 bases in the middle. In each sample, roughly 10^5 TCR templates were assayed. Method: immunoSEQ multiplex PCR; TCRdb's copy keeps in-frame clones and lacks some. This table holds fewer than 15,000 clones, 35% to 45% found once. The sequencing sample was made of CFSE-low (dividing) CD4+ T cells sorted from an allogeneic mixed lymphocyte reaction. The TCR comes from a human donor in good health; the cells came from an allogeneic mixed lymphocyte reaction. Some clones in this sample may be carry-over from other donors' samples. The chain couples TRBV2 to TRBJ2-4, with D perhaps TRBD1 (6 bases). CDR3 in DNA: TGTGCCAGCAGTGGGGACACAAGAAACATTCAGTACTTC. This sequence encodes CASSGDTRNIQYF. Drawing the rest from reference TRBV2 and TRBJ2-4, the complete variable domain is EPEVTQTPSHQVTQMGQEVILRCVPISNHLYFYWYRQILGQKVEFLVSFYNNEISEKSEIFDDQFSVERPDGSNFTLKIRSTKLEDSAMYFCASSGDTRNIQYFGAGTRLSVL.